The clone carrying this TCR beta chain is a singleton in its sample. The data are from a study of blood T cell repertoires in COVID-19. Study-level background: Some COVID-19 samples were acute and others convalescent; all came from the United States, Italy and Spain. PBMCs, B-cell-depleted T cells, or T cells were the source of the cDNA or gDNA that made up the material.

As originally analysed: Amplifying reference gene primers gave estimates of nucleated cell counts. Assay used: immunoSEQ multiplex PCR; TCRdb lists only in-frame clones, some missing. From that table come the V and J calls and clone size; the DNA was used to work out D and trimming. The sample carries more than 95,000 clones, 90% to 95% recorded once. The junction had 12 bases not matched to a gene; V was cut back by 3 bases and J by 7 bases. The CDR3 contains 15 residues. Germline CDR1 is GTSNPN and CDR2 is SVGIG (reference sequence). This clonotype was obtained from a human donor in a cohort sampled during active COVID-19. The V call is TRBV30, the J call TRBJ2-1, with 7 nucleotides matching TRBD2. Sequenced: peripheral blood. CDR3 DNA sequence: TGTGCCTGGAGAGGGTTTCGGGGGGTGGGGAATGAGCAGTTCTTC. This gives the protein CAWRGFRGVGNEQFF.